Below are 15 T cell receptor beta chains sequenced from a single sample in a study of human T cells and chemical hapten exposure. This sample's time point: patch test 2, 6 weeks after DPC sensitization. The treatment here: therapeutic diphenylcyclopropenone sensitization with weekly scalp DPC. Unseparated into fractions, whole blood served as the source from which total RNA was extracted. TCRdb re-called the RACE reads with MiXCR, one entry per CDR3 protein. The sample lists 35,000 to 55,000 distinct CDR3 sequences, 9.6% occurring once. The material sequenced was whole blood, taken in connection with sensitization to the hapten diphenylcyclopropenone (DPC). Every receptor here comes from a woman aged 25 to 39 with alopecia areata. Some clones in this sample may be carry-over from other donors' samples.

The chain couples TRBV28 to TRBJ2-3; possible D gene TRBD1, 5 bases. V was trimmed by 5 bases and J by 2 bases, leaving 17 bases between them. The CDR3 loop spans 16 amino acids. Germline V CDR1 and CDR2: MDHEN, SYDVKM. CDR3 residues: CASSLATGASTDTQYF. CDR3 in DNA: TGTGCCAGCAGTCTCGCCACAGGCGCCTCCACAGATACGCAGTATTTT.

This chain uses TRBV6-6 with TRBJ1-5, with D possibly matching TRBD1 (5 bases). Trimming shortened V by 7 bases and J by 3 bases, and 16 bases separated the two germline ends. The CDR3 contains 15 residues. CDR1 and CDR2 from the germline V gene are MNHNY and SVGAGI (reference sequence). This CDR3 is CASTLPPQDNQPQHF. DNA for the CDR3: TGTGCCAGCACCCTTCCCCCACAGGACAATCAGCCCCAGCATTTT.

This clonotype was detected a few times. The gene calls are TRBV19 and TRBJ1-5, with 9 bases that match TRBD1. CDR3 length equals 14 residues. From germline, CDR1 is LNHDA and CDR2 SQIVND (reference sequence). The junction had 3 bases not matched to a gene; V was cut back by 5 bases and J by 4 bases. The CDR3 here is CASSFDRGNQPQHF. The CDR3 region has the DNA TGTGCCAGTAGTTTCGACAGGGGGAATCAGCCCCAGCATTTT.

The chain recombines TRBV6-5 with TRBJ2-7; possibly TRBD2 for D (6 bases). This CDR3 has 12 amino acids. The germline V gene has CDR1 MNHEY and CDR2 SVGAGI. V dropped 5 bases and J dropped 5 bases, with 10 bases sitting between them. The chain's CDR3 is CASSHGGDEQYF. CDR3 bases: TGTGCCAGCAGTCACGGGGGTGACGAGCAGTACTTC.

This clonotype was seen many times. The chain is built from TRBV12-5 and TRBJ2-1; TRBD1 matches 8 bases. This CDR3 has 15 amino acids. V lost 1 base, J lost 1 base, and 0 bases stayed unmatched. In germline, CDR1 is LGHNT, CDR2 FRNRAP. DNA for the CDR3: TGTGCTAGTGGTTTGGGGACAGGGTCCTACAATGAGCAGTTCTTC. Amino acids: CASGLGTGSYNEQFF. Complete variable domain (other parts from reference TRBV12-5 and TRBJ2-1): DARVTQTPRHKVTEMGQEVTMRCQPILGHNTVFWYRQTMMQGLELLAYFRNRAPLDDSGMPKDRFSAEMPDATLATLKIQPSEPRDSAVYFCASGLGTGSYNEQFFGPGTRLTVL.

The chain joins TRBV12-3 or TRBV12-4 to TRBJ2-5, with TRBD2 as a possible D gene (5 bases). Between the trimmed V and J ends, which lost 3 bases and 0 bases, there was a span of 14 bases. There are 16 residues in the CDR3. The CDR3 nucleotides are TGTGCCAGCAGTTTCTCTATGCGCGGGTACCAAGAGACCCAGTACTTC. Encoded protein: CASSFSMRGYQETQYF.

This clonotype was found many times. The chain combines TRBV20-1 with TRBJ2-7; the D gene is possibly TRBD2 (5 bases). The CDR3 is made up of 15 amino acids. Trimming stripped 3 bases from V and 0 bases from J, with 15 bases between. Germline CDR1 and CDR2: DFQATT and SNEGSKA (reference sequence). The CDR3 sequence: CSASREMLSSYEQYF. As DNA, the CDR3 is TGCAGTGCTAGCCGGGAAATGTTAAGCTCCTACGAGCAGTACTTC.

At least ten counts were recorded for this clonotype. The chain has TRBV5-6 and TRBJ2-3, with D tentatively TRBD2 (5 bases). V dropped 2 bases and J dropped 12 bases, with 13 bases sitting between them. This CDR3 is 12 amino acids long. Germline V CDR1 and CDR2: SGHDT, YYEEEE. This CDR3 is CASSFLATFQYF. In nucleotides, the CDR3 is TGTGCCAGCAGCTTTTTAGCGACCTTTCAGTATTTT. The full variable domain, rest sourced from reference TRBV5-6 and TRBJ2-3, is DAGVTQSPTHLIKTRGQQVTLRCSPKSGHDTVSWYQQALGQGPQFIFQYYEEEERQRGNFPDRFSGHQFPNYSSELNVNALLLGDSALYLCASSFLATFQYFGPGTRLTVL.

The genes are TRBV5-1 and TRBJ2-5; 7 bases map to TRBD1. The CDR3 covers 12 residues. Per the germline V gene, CDR1 is SGHRS and CDR2 is YFSETQ. The V and J ends lost 4 bases and 4 bases, in that order; junction bases with no gene match: 1. The CDR3 loop reads CASSNRGETQYF. CDR3 DNA: TGCGCCAGCAGCAACAGGGGAGAGACCCAGTACTTC.

This clonotype was seen many times. V is TRBV7-3 and J is TRBJ2-1, with 13 bases matching TRBD2. The CDR3 totals 17 residues. The V gene's germline CDR1 is SGHTA and CDR2 FQGTGA. The V segment lost 0 bases and the J segment 7 bases; nucleotides outside the gene matches: 6. This CDR3 is CASSLTVTSGGKNEQFF. DNA of the CDR3: TGTGCCAGCAGCTTAACCGTGACTAGCGGGGGGAAAAATGAGCAGTTCTTC. Filled out from reference TRBV7-3 and TRBJ2-1, the complete variable domain reads GAGVSQTPSNKVTEKGKYVELRCDPISGHTALYWYRQSLGQGPEFLIYFQGTGAADDSGLPNDRFFAVRPEGSVSTLKIQRTERGDSAVYLCASSLTVTSGGKNEQFFGPGTRLTVL.

The sample holds one count of this clonotype. V gene TRBV4-1 combines with J gene TRBJ2-7; 10 nucleotides agree with TRBD1. V lost 0 bases, J lost 3 bases, and 5 bases stayed unmatched. Germline V lookup: CDR1 MGHRA, CDR2 YSYEKL. The CDR3 extends over 16 amino acids. The CDR3 protein is CASSQDPGQGFYEQYF. CDR3 nucleotides: TGCGCCAGCAGCCAAGATCCGGGACAGGGGTTCTACGAGCAGTACTTC.

In its sample, this clonotype was seen a few times. CDR3 nucleotides: TGTGCCAGCAGTTTTGGTAGGGAGGGGGATACGCAGTATTTT. Translated, it gives CASSFGREGDTQYF. This chain links TRBV28 with TRBJ2-3, with 7 bases that match TRBD2. The CDR3 runs to 14 residues. The junction had 6 bases not matched to a gene; V was cut back by 3 bases and J by 6 bases. Germline V gives CDR1 MDHEN, CDR2 SYDVKM.

This clonotype was detected many times. The genes are TRBV6-2 or TRBV6-3 and TRBJ1-1; D gene ambiguous. Trimming shortened V by 8 bases and J by 2 bases, and 24 bases separated the two germline ends. The CDR3 spans 17 residues. Germline assignment: CDR1 MNHEY and CDR2 SVGEGT. The DNA of the CDR3 is TGTGCCAGCTCCAAACAGTCCATGGACCGACTCAACACTGAAGCTTTCTTT. It specifies CASSKQSMDRLNTEAFF.

This clonotype was seen at least ten times. The rearrangement joins TRBV6-8 to TRBJ2-7; D possibly corresponds to TRBD1 (6 bases). With 4 bases removed from V and 5 bases from J, the gap between germline ends came to 12 bases. CDR1 and CDR2 (germline): MNHGY, SAAAGT. This CDR3 has 13 residues. CDR3 sequence: CASSSQGVNEQYF. The CDR3 DNA follows: TGTGCCAGCAGTTCACAGGGTGTCAACGAGCAGTACTTC.

This clonotype was detected many times. This chain links TRBV6-5 with TRBJ1-5, with D hard to call. Germline CDR1 and CDR2: MNHEY and SVGAGI. The CDR3 spans 13 residues. Between the trimmed V and J ends, which lost 5 bases and 6 bases, there was a span of 11 bases. This CDR3 is CASSRARAQPQHF. CDR3 DNA: TGTGCCAGCAGTAGGGCGCGCGCTCAGCCCCAGCATTTT.